This TCR beta chain was captured in a study of T cell responses to AZD1222 COVID-19 vaccine. Across the whole study: Timing groups of about 4 and about 12 weeks for second doses were pooled. Study results and limitations: Only a handful of AZD1222 recipients tested seropositive at baseline. Spike-specific TCR breadth and depth rose after two AZD1222 doses.

A word on this clone: Its antigen is not known.

Germline V gives CDR1 LNHNV, CDR2 YYDKDF (reference sequence). V was trimmed by 0 bases and J by 5 bases, leaving 10 bases between them. The CDR3 runs to 14 residues. Method: immunoSEQ multiplex PCR; TCRdb's copy keeps in-frame clones and lacks some. Here the sample spans under 140,000 clones, 87% being singletons. The chain has TRBV15 and TRBJ1-2; maybe TRBD1 (5 bases). The sequence was collected from an adult in good health. This specimen consisted of peripheral blood, obtained on day 0 of AZD1222 vaccination. CDR3 DNA sequence: TGTGCCACCAGCAGAGAAGACAGTTCGTATGGCTACACCTTC. This encodes CATSREDSSYGYTF.